These 16 T cell receptor beta chains originate from one sample sequenced in a study of blood T cell repertoires in COVID-19. TCRdb keeps only in-frame clones here, not all; method: immunoSEQ multiplex PCR. The sample carries some 210,000 clones, roughly 84% recorded once. The sequenced material came from peripheral blood. Receptor source: a human donor in a cohort sampled during active COVID-19.

The CDR3 reads CATSRGGQVSNYGYTF. In DNA form, the CDR3 reads TGTGCCACCAGCAGAGGGGGACAGGTTTCAAACTATGGCTACACCTTC. The rearrangement uses TRBV15 and TRBJ1-2; 8 nucleotides line up with TRBD1. Trimming took 1 base from V and 2 from J; bases not matched to a gene: 6. The germline V gene has CDR1 LNHNV and CDR2 YYDKDF (reference sequence). This CDR3 spans 16 amino acids.

The chain has TRBV5-6 and TRBJ2-2; maybe TRBD2 (6 bases). The germline V and J ends were trimmed by 4 bases and 2 bases, with 12 bases remaining between them. Germline-derived CDR1 and CDR2 are SGHDT and YYEEEE. The CDR3 totals 15 residues. The CDR3 here is CASSQGTPNTGELFF. Written as DNA, the CDR3 is TGTGCCAGCAGCCAAGGGACTCCAAACACCGGGGAGCTGTTTTTT.

This clone has a handful of counts. V usage is TRBV7-8 and J usage is TRBJ1-6; 7 bases line up with TRBD1. The V and J ends lost 1 base and 7 bases, in that order; junction bases with no gene match: 4. Germline-derived CDR1 and CDR2 are SGHVS and FQNEAQ. This CDR3 contains 15 residues. CDR3 sequence reads: CASSLGGTVNSPLHF. CDR3 nucleotide sequence: TGTGCCAGCAGCTTAGGTGGGACAGTAAATTCACCCCTCCACTTT.

The gene calls are TRBV7-9 and TRBJ2-5; 12 bases align to TRBD2. The CDR3 extends over 15 amino acids. CDR1 is SEHNR, CDR2 FQNEAQ, per germline (reference sequence). With V trimmed by 7 bases and J by 5 bases, 8 bases remained unmatched. CDR3 nucleotide sequence: TGTGCCAGCACCCGACTAGCGGGAGATGGGGAGACCCAGTACTTC. It is translated as CASTRLAGDGETQYF.

The CDR3 sequence: CASSRIFANVLTF. CDR3 nucleotide sequence: TGTGCCAGCAGCAGGATTTTTGCCAACGTCCTGACTTTC. The chain couples TRBV12-3 or TRBV12-4 to TRBJ2-6; D remains ambiguous. Trimming removed 6 bases from V and 7 bases from J, with 10 bases in between. This CDR3 is 13 amino acids long.

The chain couples TRBV14 to TRBJ2-2; 13 bases are a match to TRBD2. V trimming: 5 bases; J trimming: 3 bases; junction bases outside the gene matches: 12. CDR1 is SGHDN, CDR2 FVKESK, per germline. This CDR3 region has 19 residues. CDR3 nucleotides: TGTGCCAGCAGCAAACAGGGACTAGCGGGGCCGGGGGACACCGGGGAGCTGTTTTTT. The encoded protein is CASSKQGLAGPGDTGELFF.

The chain is built from TRBV3-1 (or the pseudogene TRBV3-2) and TRBJ2-3; TRBD2 aligns across 9 bases. Losses at the gene ends were 3 bases for V and 5 bases for J; bases not matched to a gene: 6. Germline V gene lookup returns CDR1 LGHDT and CDR2 YNNKEL (reference sequence). This CDR3 contains 15 residues. Here the CDR3 reads CASSHSGLAQDTQYF. Written as DNA, the CDR3 is TGTGCCAGCAGCCACTCGGGACTAGCCCAAGATACGCAGTATTTT.

V gene TRBV10-3 combines with J gene TRBJ2-7; 10 positions match TRBD2. Losses at the gene ends were 0 bases for V and 4 bases for J; bases not matched to a gene: 12. This CDR3 is 18 amino acids long. From germline, CDR1 is ENHRY and CDR2 SYGVKD. The CDR3 is CAISESGRASGSRYEQYF. CDR3 nucleotides: TGTGCCATCAGTGAGTCAGGCAGGGCTAGCGGGAGTCGGTACGAGCAGTACTTC.

The chain carries TRBV5-1 and TRBJ2-3; 11 positions match TRBD2. The CDR3 runs 16 residues. Germline values: CDR1 SGHRS, CDR2 YFSETQ. J lost 0 bases, V lost 4 bases, and 4 bases had no gene match. CDR3 loop: CASSQGTSGSTDTQYF. CDR3 DNA: TGCGCCAGCAGCCAAGGGACTAGCGGTAGCACAGATACGCAGTATTTT.

This chain uses TRBV5-1 with TRBJ1-1; D is ambiguous. The V end was cut by 4 bases, the J end by 1 base, with 8 bases between. Germline loops: CDR1 SGHRS, CDR2 YFSETQ. The CDR3 has 13 amino acids. CDR3 in DNA: TGCGCCAGCAGCCCCGTCGGGAACACTGAAGCTTTCTTT. It translates to CASSPVGNTEAFF.

DNA of the CDR3: TGCGCCAGCAGCCCGATGACAGGGGGTCACAATGAGCAGTTCTTC. Amino acids: CASSPMTGGHNEQFF. The chain is built from TRBV5-1 and TRBJ2-1; 9 bases fit TRBD1. The CDR3 covers 15 residues. Germline loops: CDR1 SGHRS, CDR2 YFSETQ. The junction had 7 bases not matched to a gene; V was cut back by 4 bases and J by 5 bases.

The chain joins TRBV12-3 or TRBV12-4 to TRBJ2-2; 8 positions match TRBD1. Losses at the gene ends were 5 bases for V and 4 bases for J; bases not matched to a gene: 0. The CDR3 length is 13 residues. CDR3 DNA sequence: TGTGCCAGCAGTGGGACAGGCACCGGGGAGCTGTTTTTT. Translating it yields CASSGTGTGELFF.

The J gene is TRBJ1-1, the V gene TRBV18; D is unclear. Per the germline V gene, CDR1 is KGHSH and CDR2 is LQKENI. Trimming took off 3 bases at V and 0 bases at J, with 5 bases between the two ends. This CDR3 spans 13 amino acids. The CDR3 coding sequence is TGTGCCAGCTCACCGACACTGAACACTGAAGCTTTCTTT. Translation gives CASSPTLNTEAFF.

This clone has a single count. The chain is built from TRBV19 and TRBJ1-3; the D is unclear. The CDR3 runs 14 residues. Germline V lookup: CDR1 LNHDA, CDR2 SQIVND (reference sequence). V was trimmed by 5 bases and J by 7 bases, leaving 15 bases between them. The DNA for the CDR3 is TGTGCCAGTAGTCCCCTACAGACGGCTAACACCATATATTTT. Translated: CASSPLQTANTIYF.

The chain carries TRBV7-8 and TRBJ2-1, with 8 bases matching TRBD2. V shed 0 bases and J 7 bases; nucleotides not matched to a gene: 8. Germline V CDR1 and CDR2: SGHVS, FQNEAQ. This CDR3 spans 16 amino acids. DNA of the CDR3: TGTGCCAGCAGCTTAGCTCCGGGTAGCGGGGATAATGAGCAGTTCTTC. Translated, it gives CASSLAPGSGDNEQFF.

The V gene is TRBV24-1, the J gene TRBJ2-1, with 10 bases matching TRBD1. V trimming: 0 bases; J trimming: 4 bases; junction bases outside the gene matches: 2. The CDR3 runs 16 residues. Germline V CDR1 and CDR2: KGHDR, SFDVKD. CDR3 amino acids: CATSDLGGQGYNEQFF. The CDR3 coding sequence is TGTGCCACCAGTGATTTGGGGGGACAGGGGTACAATGAGCAGTTCTTC.